The 32 T cell receptor beta chains below come from one sample, sequenced in a study of low-dose radiotherapy and immunotherapy resistance in tumors. Time point denoted: after trial treatment. Described treatment: LDRT plus nivolumab, ipilimumab, low-dose cyclophosphamide and aspirin (RACIN trial). With TRAV- and TRBV-specific primers, first-strand cDNA was made, covering the alpha and beta chains. TCRs were put through approximately 20 PCR cycles of amplification with Phusion. A constant-region primer and the V-primer adapter served as the primer pair. TCRdb reprocessed the reads via MiXCR and lists one record per CDR3 protein. The sample records 65,000 to 85,000 distinct CDR3 sequences, under 20% being singletons. The material was PBMCs, obtained after low-dose radiotherapy plus immunotherapy. These receptors were collected from a male donor with prostate cancer.

J is TRBJ2-5 and V is TRBV3-1; D possibly matches TRBD1 or TRBD2 (5 bases each). The CDR3 is 15 residues long. From germline, CDR1 is LGHDT and CDR2 YNNKEL (reference sequence). The V end lost 5 bases, the J end lost 5 bases, and 18 bases lay between the germline ends. The CDR3 sequence: CASSDRFGTAETQYF. CDR3 coding DNA: TGTGCCAGCAGCGATCGTTTCGGGACGGCGGAGACCCAGTACTTC.

The table lists this clonotype with many counts. The V call is TRBV29-1, the J call TRBJ2-2; TRBD2 matches 7 bases. The germline gives CDR1 SQVTM, CDR2 ANQGSEA. There are 14 residues in the CDR3. The V and J ends lost 6 bases and 4 bases, in that order; junction bases with no gene match: 8. The CDR3 region has the DNA TGCAGCGTCGGGCCCGGGGAGGGCACCGGGGAGCTGTTTTTT. This translates into CSVGPGEGTGELFF.

This clonotype was found a few times. The chain combines TRBV30 with TRBJ2-1; 10 bases fit TRBD1. The CDR3 extends over 16 amino acids. The ends lost 0 bases at V and 3 bases at J; junction bases unmatched: 5. Germline CDR1 reads GTSNPN; CDR2 reads SVGIG (reference sequence). This chain's CDR3 is CAWSVPRTGGYNEQFF. In nucleotides, the CDR3 is TGTGCCTGGAGTGTACCTAGGACAGGGGGCTACAATGAGCAGTTCTTC.

In regard to this clonotype: A far more abundant clone sits one base away, making this likely a read error. This is likely a read error, given that the CDR3 carries no conserved phenylalanine or tryptophan at its end. The chain combines TRBV3-1 with TRBJ2-7, with 15 bases aligning to TRBD2. The J call may be wrong; the DNA end is better matched by TRBJ2-1. The CDR3 length is 17 residues. Germline lookup yields CDR1 LGHDT and CDR2 YNNKEL (reference sequence). The CDR3 protein is CASSRGLAGGPYNEQFS. The CDR3, as DNA: TGTGCCAGCAGCCGCGGACTAGCGGGAGGGCCCTACAATGAGCAGTTCTCC.

This clonotype was detected many times. The gene calls are TRBV28 and TRBJ1-1; 7 bases agree with TRBD1. The CDR3 covers 18 residues. Germline trimming cut 8 bases from V and 3 bases from J; bases unmatched to any gene: 21. CDR1 and CDR2 from the germline V gene are MDHEN and SYDVKM. CDR3 protein: CASCGSTPGQLIYTEAFF. The CDR3 DNA reads TGTGCCAGCTGCGGGAGCACACCGGGACAGTTAATATACACTGAAGCTTTCTTT. Based on the CDR3 plus reference TRBV28 and TRBJ1-1, the full variable domain is DVKVTQSSRYLVKRTGEKVFLECVQDMDHENMFWYRQDPGLGLRLIYFSYDVKMKEKGDIPEGYSVSREKKERFSLILESASTNQTSMYLCASCGSTPGQLIYTEAFFGQGTRLTVV.

Ten or more counts support this clonotype. This chain links TRBV12-3 or TRBV12-4 with TRBJ1-2, with D perhaps TRBD1 (6 bases). V lost 3 bases and J lost 1, with 9 bases in between. This CDR3 is 14 amino acids long. The CDR3 DNA is TGTGCCAGCAGTTTTAACAGGGTTAACTATGGCTACACCTTC. Protein: CASSFNRVNYGYTF.

At least ten counts were recorded for this clonotype. The J gene is TRBJ2-2, the V gene TRBV4-1, with unresolved D. V was clipped by 0 bases and J by 2 bases, with 7 bases between them. The CDR3 has 15 residues. CDR1 is MGHRA, CDR2 YSYEKL, per germline. This CDR3 is CASSQDASNTGELFF. CDR3 DNA sequence: TGCGCCAGCAGCCAAGATGCCAGTAACACCGGGGAGCTGTTTTTT.

This clonotype was counted at least ten times. This chain uses TRBV5-1 with TRBJ2-2, with TRBD2 as a possible D gene (8 bases). V lost 5 bases and J lost 0, with 26 bases in between. Germline V gene lookup returns CDR1 SGHRS and CDR2 YFSETQ. The CDR3 has 20 amino acids. The CDR3 sequence: CASSSAGGPSGPANTGELFF. The CDR3 DNA sequence: TGCGCCAGCAGTTCCGCAGGGGGTCCTAGCGGGCCTGCGAACACCGGGGAGCTGTTTTTT. The variable domain in full, completed from reference TRBV5-1 and TRBJ2-2, reads KAGVTQTPRYLIKTRGQQVTLSCSPISGHRSVSWYQQTPGQGLQFLFEYFSETQRNKGNFPGRFSGRQFSNSRSEMNVSTLELGDSALYLCASSSAGGPSGPANTGELFFGEGSRLTVL.

This clonotype was recorded at least ten times. This sequence joins TRBV5-1 and TRBJ2-7, with 9 bases that match TRBD1. V was clipped by 4 bases and J by 2 bases; unmatched bases: 7. This CDR3 is 15 amino acids long. Germline V CDR1 and CDR2: SGHRS, YFSETQ. The CDR3 reads CASSPGTGSTYEQYF. CDR3 nucleotide sequence: TGCGCCAGCAGCCCCGGGACAGGGTCGACCTACGAGCAGTACTTC.

Many counts were recorded for this clonotype. This rearrangement joins TRBV19 to TRBJ2-1; 9 bases are a match to TRBD2. The germline CDR1 and CDR2 sequences are LNHDA and SQIVND (reference sequence). J was trimmed by 3 bases and V by 0 bases; bases with no gene match: 9. The CDR3 contains 18 residues. As DNA, the CDR3 is TGTGCCAGTAGTATAGACTCAATGACTAGCGGTTTCTACAATGAGCAGTTCTTC. Translating it yields CASSIDSMTSGFYNEQFF. Supplemented by reference TRBV19 and TRBJ2-1, the full variable domain reads DGGITQSPKYLFRKEGQNVTLSCEQNLNHDAMYWYRQDPGQGLRLIYYSQIVNDFQKGDIAEGYSVSREKKESFPLTVTSAQKNPTAFYLCASSIDSMTSGFYNEQFFGPGTRLTVL.

This clonotype was seen many times. The chain couples TRBV5-4 to TRBJ2-3; TRBD2 matches at 8 bases. The germline V gene encodes CDR1 SGHNT and CDR2 YYREEE (reference sequence). The CDR3 consists of 12 residues. The trim removed 7 bases at V and 6 bases at J, leaving 4 bases unmatched. As DNA, the CDR3 is TGTGCCAGCGCCGGGGGGGACGATACGCAGTATTTT. It translates to CASAGGDDTQYF.

The chain links TRBV28 to TRBJ2-5, with D perhaps TRBD1 or TRBD2 (5 bases each). The V end lost 5 bases, the J end lost 5 bases, and 27 bases lay between the germline ends. This CDR3 region has 18 residues. The germline CDR1 and CDR2 sequences are MDHEN and SYDVKM. CDR3 in DNA: TGTGCCAGCAGTCCCGGACGGCAGACTGGGGGAGTCAGGGAGACCCAGTACTTC. This codes for CASSPGRQTGGVRETQYF.

This clonotype has at least ten counts. The CDR3 spells CAISEVRDTQYF. In DNA form, the CDR3 reads TGTGCCATCAGTGAAGTGCGGGACACGCAGTATTTT. The V gene is TRBV10-3, the J gene TRBJ2-3, with a possible D match to TRBD2 (6 bases). Trimming stripped 3 bases from V and 9 bases from J, with 10 bases between. In germline, CDR1 is ENHRY, CDR2 SYGVKD. CDR3 size: 12 residues.

There are many counts of this clonotype. The rearrangement joins TRBV14 to TRBJ2-4; 7 bases fit TRBD2. CDR1 is SGHDN and CDR2 is FVKESK in the germline V gene. The trim removed 1 base at V and 2 bases at J, leaving 8 bases unmatched. This CDR3 has 17 amino acids. The CDR3 protein is CASSQVSGTVSKNIQYF. CDR3 DNA: TGTGCCAGCAGCCAAGTAAGCGGGACGGTATCCAAAAACATTCAGTACTTC.

The chain is built from TRBV28 and TRBJ1-2; unclear D gene. V was shortened by 1 base and J by 5 bases, with 8 bases between the two germline ends. The CDR3 totals 13 residues. CDR1 and CDR2 from the germline V gene are MDHEN and SYDVKM. The CDR3 bases are TGTGCCAGCAGTTTATTGCTGGGGTATGGCTACACCTTC. Encoded protein: CASSLLLGYGYTF.

Regarding this clonotype: Given a far larger clone just one base away, this is likely a sequencing read error. The chain uses TRBV29-1 and TRBJ2-1; maybe TRBD1 (6 bases). The CDR3 spans 12 residues. In germline, CDR1 is SQVTM, CDR2 ANQGSEA. The V end lost 4 bases, the J end lost 10 bases, and 14 bases lay between the germline ends. CDR3 region: CSVGRGGYEQFF. Written as DNA, the CDR3 is TGCAGCGTTGGCAGGGGCGGTTACGAGCAGTTCTTC.

This clonotype has at least ten counts. This chain joins TRBV2 and TRBJ2-7; TRBD1 matches at 9 bases. Germline trimming cut 6 bases from V and 6 bases from J; bases unmatched to any gene: 3. This CDR3 has 12 residues. CDR1 is SNHLY, CDR2 FYNNEI, per germline. This CDR3 reads CASSLDRGEQYF. CDR3 bases: TGTGCCAGCAGCCTGGACAGGGGCGAGCAGTACTTC. The full variable domain, with the rest looked up from reference TRBV2 and TRBJ2-7, is EPEVTQTPSHQVTQMGQEVILRCVPISNHLYFYWYRQILGQKVEFLVSFYNNEISEKSEIFDDQFSVERPDGSNFTLKIRSTKLEDSAMYFCASSLDRGEQYFGPGTRLTVT.

This clonotype was recorded at least ten times. This chain uses TRBV20-1 with TRBJ1-4, with 10 bases lining up with TRBD1. With V trimmed by 6 bases and J by 1 base, 8 bases remained unmatched. CDR1 and CDR2 (germline): DFQATT, SNEGSKA (reference sequence). The CDR3 extends over 16 amino acids. The DNA for the CDR3 is TGCAGTGCCTCTCAGGGACAGGGGATAACTAATGAAAAACTGTTTTTT. It translates to CSASQGQGITNEKLFF.

Many counts were recorded for this clonotype. This chain connects TRBV28 to TRBJ1-1; D gene ambiguous. The CDR3 consists of 13 residues. V gave up 4 bases and J gave up 6 bases, with 12 bases separating them. CDR1 and CDR2 from the germline V gene are MDHEN and SYDVKM. The CDR3 DNA reads as TGTGCCAGCAGTTCAGCGACCCCCCCTGAAGCTTTCTTT. This encodes CASSSATPPEAFF. The entire variable domain, with the rest obtained from reference TRBV28 and TRBJ1-1, is as follows: DVKVTQSSRYLVKRTGEKVFLECVQDMDHENMFWYRQDPGLGLRLIYFSYDVKMKEKGDIPEGYSVSREKKERFSLILESASTNQTSMYLCASSSATPPEAFFGQGTRLTVV.

This clonotype has a count of ten or more. V usage is TRBV10-3 and J usage is TRBJ2-7, with no clear D. V lost 6 bases to trimming and J lost 5 bases, with 11 bases between them. Germline values: CDR1 ENHRY, CDR2 SYGVKD. There are 12 residues in the CDR3. CDR3 amino acids: CAISAKTNEQYF. In nucleotides, the CDR3 is TGTGCCATCAGCGCGAAAACCAACGAGCAGTACTTC.

The rearrangement links TRBV28 to TRBJ2-2, with 7 bases that match TRBD1. In germline, CDR1 is MDHEN, CDR2 SYDVKM. This CDR3 has 15 residues. J gave up 1 base and V 5 bases, and 4 bases lay outside the gene matches. Here the CDR3 reads CASSPRTGNTGELFF. The DNA for the CDR3 is TGTGCCAGCAGTCCTAGGACAGGGAACACCGGGGAGCTGTTTTTT.

This clonotype was seen ten or more times. The chain carries TRBV7-2 and TRBJ2-7, with 10 bases matching TRBD1. There are 15 residues in the CDR3. V was clipped by 1 base and J by 7 bases; unmatched bases: 7. In germline, CDR1 is SGHTA, CDR2 FQGNSA. The chain's CDR3 is CASSLGQGALREQYF. The CDR3 bases are TGTGCCAGCAGCTTAGGACAGGGGGCGCTGAGGGAGCAGTACTTC.

Only a few counts were recorded for this clonotype. V and J are TRBV28 and TRBJ1-1; D is ambiguous. V dropped 1 base and J dropped 1 base, with 7 bases sitting between them. Germline CDR1 MDHEN, CDR2 SYDVKM. This CDR3 contains 14 residues. The CDR3 DNA reads as TGTGCCAGCAGTTTATCGGGCTGGAACACTGAAGCTTTCTTT. As protein: CASSLSGWNTEAFF.

Ten or more counts support this clonotype. The rearrangement links TRBV11-1 to TRBJ1-1; possible D gene TRBD1, 5 bases. Germline assignment: CDR1 SGHAT and CDR2 FQDESV (reference sequence). This CDR3 has 13 amino acids. Trimming removed 3 bases at V and 5 bases at J, with 10 bases between. The CDR3 DNA follows: TGTGCCAGCAGCTTGGGGGGTGAGACTGAAGCTTTCTTT. This translates into CASSLGGETEAFF.

This clonotype was counted many times. V gene TRBV7-8 combines with J gene TRBJ2-7, with a possible D match to TRBD2 (6 bases). V was pared by 4 bases and J by 1 base, with 14 bases between. This CDR3 has 15 amino acids. Germline lookup yields CDR1 SGHVS and CDR2 FQNEAQ. In nucleotides, the CDR3 is TGTGCCAGCAGCTCTAGCGCCTACGGGTCCTACGAGCAGTACTTC. Translating gives CASSSSAYGSYEQYF. Variable domain in full (rest from reference TRBV7-8 and TRBJ2-7): GAGVSQSPRYKVAKRGQDVALRCDPISGHVSLFWYQQALGQGPEFLTYFQNEAQLDKSGLPSDRFFAERPEGSVSTLKIQRTQQEDSAVYLCASSSSAYGSYEQYFGPGTRLTVT.

This clonotype came up many times. The rearrangement uses TRBV6-4 and TRBJ2-2; a weak D match, TRBD2 (6 bases). Deletions cut 3 bases from V and 5 bases from J, with 7 bases between. CDR1 and CDR2 (germline): MRHNA, SNTAGT. This CDR3 is 13 amino acids long. The CDR3 loop is CASSERETGELFF. The CDR3 nucleotides read TGTGCCAGCAGTGAACGGGAGACCGGGGAGCTGTTTTTT.

On this clonotype: This may arise from a read error, as a much more abundant clone is one base away. V usage is TRBV19 and J usage is TRBJ1-1; TRBD1 is a possible D gene (5 bases). The CDR3 covers 13 residues. Germline CDR1 and CDR2: LNHDA and SQIVND (reference sequence). The V end lost 8 bases, the J end lost 12 bases, and 22 bases lay between the germline ends. CDR3 coding DNA: TGTGCCAGTTCGACGGACGGGGCGACTGGACCTTTCTTT. Amino acids: CASSTDGATGPFF.

This clonotype has at least ten counts. The CDR3 reads CASSPGLTWWAQYF. The CDR3 nucleotides are TGCGCCAGCAGCCCCGGATTGACTTGGTGGGCCCAGTACTTC. The V and J genes are TRBV4-1 and TRBJ2-5; unclear D gene. CDR3 length equals 14 residues. Trimming stripped 4 bases from V and 9 bases from J, with 18 bases between. Germline V gene sequence: CDR1 MGHRA, CDR2 YSYEKL.

In this sample, this clonotype turned up many times. V usage is TRBV6-8 and J usage is TRBJ2-2; 11 bases are shared with TRBD2. The CDR3 sequence is 16 residues long. The germline V gene encodes CDR1 MNHGY and CDR2 SAAAGT. V shed 7 bases and J 6 bases; nucleotides not matched to a gene: 10. The CDR3 sequence: CASTTIAGGTAGELFF. DNA of the CDR3: TGTGCCAGCACGACCATAGCGGGAGGGACGGCCGGGGAGCTGTTTTTT.

There are many counts of this clonotype. The chain joins TRBV5-1 to TRBJ2-4, with D uncertain. CDR3 length: 14 amino acids. CDR1 SGHRS and CDR2 YFSETQ come from the germline V gene. The V end was cut by 1 base, the J end by 8 bases, with 13 bases between. The CDR3 spells CASSLRQDRDIQYF. CDR3 sequence (DNA): TGCGCCAGCAGCTTGCGGCAGGACCGGGACATTCAGTACTTC.

This clonotype was observed at least ten times. The chain couples TRBV7-2 to TRBJ1-3; no firm D call. V was pared by 0 bases and J by 3 bases, with 12 bases between. CDR3 size: 16 residues. The germline gives CDR1 SGHTA, CDR2 FQGNSA. The CDR3, as DNA: TGTGCCAGCAGCTTAGCCGAGCTAGAGAGTGGAAACACCATATATTTT. It encodes CASSLAELESGNTIYF.

This clonotype was seen at least ten times. The V and J genes are TRBV7-8 and TRBJ2-5; possibly TRBD1 for D (5 bases). CDR1 is SGHVS, CDR2 FQNEAQ, per germline. Trimming stripped 8 bases from V and 0 bases from J, with 10 bases between. The CDR3 sequence is 13 residues long. The CDR3 spells CASVRAYQETQYF. DNA of the CDR3: TGTGCCAGCGTCAGGGCGTACCAAGAGACCCAGTACTTC.